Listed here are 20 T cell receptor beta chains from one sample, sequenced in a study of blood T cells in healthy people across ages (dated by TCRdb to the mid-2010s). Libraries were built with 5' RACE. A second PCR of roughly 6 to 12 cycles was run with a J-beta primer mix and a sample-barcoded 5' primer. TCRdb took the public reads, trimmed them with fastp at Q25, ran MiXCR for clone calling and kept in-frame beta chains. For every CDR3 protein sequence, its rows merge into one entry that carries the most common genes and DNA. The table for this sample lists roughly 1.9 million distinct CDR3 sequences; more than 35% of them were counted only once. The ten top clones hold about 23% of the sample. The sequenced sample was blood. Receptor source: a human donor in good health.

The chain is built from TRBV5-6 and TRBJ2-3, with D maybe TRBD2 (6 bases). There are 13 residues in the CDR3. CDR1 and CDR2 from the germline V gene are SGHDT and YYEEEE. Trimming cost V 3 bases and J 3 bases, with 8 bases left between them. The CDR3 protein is CASSWGVTDTQYF. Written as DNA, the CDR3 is TGTGCCAGCAGCTGGGGGGTAACAGATACGCAGTATTTT.

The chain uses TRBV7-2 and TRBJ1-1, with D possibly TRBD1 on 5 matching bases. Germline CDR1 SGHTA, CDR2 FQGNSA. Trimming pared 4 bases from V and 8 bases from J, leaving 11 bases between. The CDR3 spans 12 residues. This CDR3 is CASSSQGIEAFF. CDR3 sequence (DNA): TGTGCCAGCAGCTCGCAGGGTATCGAAGCTTTCTTT.

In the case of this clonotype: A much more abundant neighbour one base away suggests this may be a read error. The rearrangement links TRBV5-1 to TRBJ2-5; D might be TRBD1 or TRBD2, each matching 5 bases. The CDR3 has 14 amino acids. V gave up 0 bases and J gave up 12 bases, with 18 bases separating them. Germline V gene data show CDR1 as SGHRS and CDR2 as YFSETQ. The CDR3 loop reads CASSLDGTHYEEYF. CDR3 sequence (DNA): TGCGCCAGCAGCTTGGACGGGACCCACTACGAGGAGTACTTC.

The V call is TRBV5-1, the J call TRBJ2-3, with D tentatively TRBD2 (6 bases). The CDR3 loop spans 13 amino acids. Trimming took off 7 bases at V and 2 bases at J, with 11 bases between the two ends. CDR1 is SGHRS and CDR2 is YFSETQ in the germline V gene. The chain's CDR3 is CASRDSFTDTQYF. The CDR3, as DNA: TGCGCCAGCCGGGACTCGTTCACAGATACGCAGTATTTT.

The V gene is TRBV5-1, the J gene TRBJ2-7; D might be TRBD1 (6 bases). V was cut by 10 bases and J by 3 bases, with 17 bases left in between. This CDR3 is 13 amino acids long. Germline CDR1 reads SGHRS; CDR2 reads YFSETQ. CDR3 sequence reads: CAGGPVRGYEQYF. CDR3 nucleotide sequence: TGCGCCGGTGGGCCTGTCAGGGGCTACGAGCAGTACTTC.

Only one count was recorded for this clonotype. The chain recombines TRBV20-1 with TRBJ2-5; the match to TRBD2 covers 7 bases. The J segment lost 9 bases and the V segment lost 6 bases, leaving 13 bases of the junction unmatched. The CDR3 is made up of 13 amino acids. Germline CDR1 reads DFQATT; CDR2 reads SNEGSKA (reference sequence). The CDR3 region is CSAPSGGGNPQYF. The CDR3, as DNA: TGCAGTGCGCCCAGTGGCGGGGGTAATCCCCAGTACTTC.

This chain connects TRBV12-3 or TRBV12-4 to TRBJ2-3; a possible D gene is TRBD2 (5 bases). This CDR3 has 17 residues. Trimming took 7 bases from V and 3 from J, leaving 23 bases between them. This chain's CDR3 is CASTPGSYRYGTDTQYF. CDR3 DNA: TGTGCCAGCACCCCTGGGAGTTACAGATATGGAACAGATACGCAGTATTTT.

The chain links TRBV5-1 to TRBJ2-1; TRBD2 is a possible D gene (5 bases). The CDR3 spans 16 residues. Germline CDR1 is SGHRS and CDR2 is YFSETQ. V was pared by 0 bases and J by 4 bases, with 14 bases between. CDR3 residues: CASSLGAGDFYNEQFF. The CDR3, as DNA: TGCGCCAGCAGCTTGGGGGCGGGCGACTTTTACAATGAGCAGTTCTTC.

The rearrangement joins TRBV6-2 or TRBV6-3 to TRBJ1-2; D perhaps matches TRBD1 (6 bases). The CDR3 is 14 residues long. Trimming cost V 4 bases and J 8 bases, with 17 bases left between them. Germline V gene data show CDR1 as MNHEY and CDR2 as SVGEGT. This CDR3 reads CASSLTTGGEGYTF. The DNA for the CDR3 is TGTGCCAGCAGTTTGACGACAGGAGGGGAAGGCTACACCTTC.

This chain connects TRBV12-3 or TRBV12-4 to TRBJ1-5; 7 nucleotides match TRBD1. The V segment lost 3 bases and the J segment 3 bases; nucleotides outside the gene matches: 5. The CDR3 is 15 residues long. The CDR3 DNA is TGTGCCAGCAGTTTTAGGGGACAGTACAATCAGCCCCAGCATTTT. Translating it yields CASSFRGQYNQPQHF.

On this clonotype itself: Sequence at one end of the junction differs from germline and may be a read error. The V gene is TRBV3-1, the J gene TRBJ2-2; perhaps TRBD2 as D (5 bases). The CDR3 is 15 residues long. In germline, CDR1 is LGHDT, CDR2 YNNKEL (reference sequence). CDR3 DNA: TGTGCCAGCAGCCAAGGGCGTAGGGAAACCGGGGAACTGTTTTTT. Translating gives CASSQGRRETGELFF.

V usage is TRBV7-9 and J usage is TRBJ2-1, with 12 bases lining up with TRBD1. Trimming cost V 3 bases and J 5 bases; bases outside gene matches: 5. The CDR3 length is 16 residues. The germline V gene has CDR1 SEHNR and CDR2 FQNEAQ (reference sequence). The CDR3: CASSFGTGGSNNEQFF. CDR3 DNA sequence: TGTGCCAGCAGCTTCGGGACAGGGGGCTCTAACAATGAGCAGTTCTTC.

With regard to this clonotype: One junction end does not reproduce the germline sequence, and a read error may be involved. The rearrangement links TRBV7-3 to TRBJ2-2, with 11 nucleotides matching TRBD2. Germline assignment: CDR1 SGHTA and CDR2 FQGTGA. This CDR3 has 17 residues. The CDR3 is CASSLTSGGVFTGELFF. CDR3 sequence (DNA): TGTGCCAGCAGTTTAACTAGCGGGGGAGTGTTTACCGGGGAGCTGTTTTTT.

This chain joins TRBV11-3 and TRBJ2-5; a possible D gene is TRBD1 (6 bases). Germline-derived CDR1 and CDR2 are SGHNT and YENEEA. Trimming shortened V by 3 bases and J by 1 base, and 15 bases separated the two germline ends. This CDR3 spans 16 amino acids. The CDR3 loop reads CASSFVGRGGQETQYF. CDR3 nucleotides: TGTGCCAGCAGCTTCGTAGGCAGGGGTGGCCAAGAGACCCAGTACTTC.

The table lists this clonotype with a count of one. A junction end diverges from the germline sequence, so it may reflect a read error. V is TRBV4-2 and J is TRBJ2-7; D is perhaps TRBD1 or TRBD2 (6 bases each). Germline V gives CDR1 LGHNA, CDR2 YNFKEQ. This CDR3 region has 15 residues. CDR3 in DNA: TGTGCCAGCAGCCAGGGGGCGGGGAGTAACTACGAGCAGTATTTC. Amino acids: CASSQGAGSNYEQYF.

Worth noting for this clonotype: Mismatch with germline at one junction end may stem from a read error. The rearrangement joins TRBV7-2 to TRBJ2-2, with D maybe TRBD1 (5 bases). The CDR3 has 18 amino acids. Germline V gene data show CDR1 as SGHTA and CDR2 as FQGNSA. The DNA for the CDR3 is TGTGCCAGCAGCTTCGGTACTCCAGGGTTGGCGAACATCGGGGAGCTGTTTTTT. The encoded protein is CASSFGTPGLANIGELFF.

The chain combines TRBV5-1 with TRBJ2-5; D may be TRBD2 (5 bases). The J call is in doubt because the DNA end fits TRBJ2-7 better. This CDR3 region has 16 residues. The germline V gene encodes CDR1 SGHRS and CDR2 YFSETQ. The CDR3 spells CASSWASWESSYEQYF. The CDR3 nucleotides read TGCGCCAGCAGCTGGGCCAGCTGGGAGAGCTCCTACGAGCAGTACTTC.

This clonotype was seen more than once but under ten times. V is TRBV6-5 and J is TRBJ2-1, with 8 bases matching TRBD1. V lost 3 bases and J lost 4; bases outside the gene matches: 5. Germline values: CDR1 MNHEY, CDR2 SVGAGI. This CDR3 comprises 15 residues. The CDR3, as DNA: TGTGCCAGCAGTTATCGGGGACAGGATTACAATGAGCAGTTCTTC. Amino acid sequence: CASSYRGQDYNEQFF.

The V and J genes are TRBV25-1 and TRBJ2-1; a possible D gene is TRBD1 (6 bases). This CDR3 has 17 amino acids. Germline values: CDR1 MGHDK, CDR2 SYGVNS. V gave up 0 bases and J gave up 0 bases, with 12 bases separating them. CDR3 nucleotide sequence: TGTGCCAGCAGTGAATATTTTAGGGGGAGCTCCTACAATGAGCAGTTCTTC. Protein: CASSEYFRGSSYNEQFF.

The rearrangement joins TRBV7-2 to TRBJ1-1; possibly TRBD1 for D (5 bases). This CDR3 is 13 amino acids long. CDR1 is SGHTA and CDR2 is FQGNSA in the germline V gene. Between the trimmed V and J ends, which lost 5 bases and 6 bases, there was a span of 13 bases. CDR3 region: CASSGRRGSEAFF. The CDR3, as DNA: TGTGCCAGCAGCGGACGAAGGGGTTCTGAAGCTTTCTTT. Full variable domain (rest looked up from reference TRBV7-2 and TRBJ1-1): GAGVSQSPSNKVTEKGKDVELRCDPISGHTALYWYRQSLGQGLEFLIYFQGNSAPDKSGLPSDRFSAERTGGSVSTLTIQRTQQEDSAVYLCASSGRRGSEAFFGQGTRLTVV.